This T cell receptor (beta chain) was found in a study of Graves' ophthalmopathy and Graves' hyperthyroidism. This CDR3 comprises 13 residues. Trimming shortened V by 6 bases and J by 5 bases, and 11 bases separated the two germline ends. Germline V gene sequence: CDR1 SNHLY, CDR2 FYNNEI. Findings of the study overall: Among thyroid clonotypes expanded above 0.001 frequency, most also appeared in blood.

This clonotype has ten or more counts. The antigen is undetermined. RNA transcripts yielded amplified TCR beta CDR3 regions. The library came from an HTBI-primed first-round RT-PCR and a second-round multiplex PCR. TCRdb passed the multiplex PCR reads through MiXCR, listing each CDR3 protein once. The sample yields approximately 700,000 distinct CDR3 sequences, approximately 40% seen once. The chain couples TRBV2 to TRBJ1-5; tentative D call: TRBD1 (5 bases). Sequencing used peripheral blood. This clonotype originated in an adult man with Graves' ophthalmopathy. The CDR3: CASRQGEDQPQHF. DNA of the CDR3: TGTGCCAGCAGACAAGGGGAGGATCAGCCCCAGCATTTT.